This TCR beta chain is from a study of T cell responses to AZD1222 COVID-19 vaccine (dated by TCRdb to the early 2020s). For context, the study as a whole: A total of over 230 trial participants underwent TCR sequencing, of whom roughly 210 had received two doses of AZD1222 and roughly 26 had received two doses of the MenACWY control vaccine. Trial participants were enrolled into age subgroups of 18-55, 56-69 and 70-plus years, which contained about 160, 30 and 59 TCR-sequenced participants, respectively. Beyond this particular receptor, the publication reports: The 56-69-year group was small, and its depth increase did not reach significance, likely because of low power. After two AZD1222 doses, both the breadth and the depth of spike-specific TCRs were significantly higher than at day 0 and than in MenACWY recipients. Because no samples from the day 14 peak response were available, repertoires could be characterized only after the peak T cell response. CD4 TCRs associated with the vaccine covered the entire spike protein, and the dominant responses were in regions 160-218 and 743-854. Participants were mostly white British and included more females than males, and it was suggested by the authors that clonal diversity may have been underestimated. Nearly half of unique spike-specific TCRs reportedly recognized epitopes outside regions mutated in the B.1.351 and B.1.1.7 variants. Conclusions about previously exposed vaccinees are limited, since just 5 to 7 AZD1222 recipients were seropositive for SARS-CoV-2 at baseline.

The CDR3 regions of human TCRbeta chains were analyzed by immunosequencing. The authors' pipeline ran thus. TCRs in the repertoires were compared against a reference library of SARS-CoV-2-specific TCRs that had been generated with the MIRA antigen-specificity platform. Breadth was defined as the fraction of unique TCRs that were SARS-CoV-2-associated, and depth was defined as the fraction of total T cells that were SARS-CoV-2-associated. Each spike-specific TCR was assigned to its reactive spike region and to a CD4 or CD8 class using the MIRA data. Log10-transformed breadth and depth values were compared by one-way ANOVA with Sidak's multiple comparisons tests. TCRdb took this table from immuneACCESS and kept in-frame rearrangements with V and J called. Such tables lack part of the clones; where checked against another copy, unresolved V genes explain under half of the gap, and the rest is unexplained. V and J calls and clone size are as listed in that table; D and trimming were resolved from the DNA. This sample is represented by approximately 120,000 clones; nearly 90% of them were singletons. In total, the top ten clones hold around 13% of the sample.

V gives up 5 bases and J gives up 0 bases, and the segment between their germline ends measures 11 bases. Based on the germline V gene, the CDR1 and CDR2 sequences are MDHEN and SYDVKM. Spanning cysteine to phenylalanine, the CDR3 consists of 16 amino acids. Of the read, only the CDR3 DNA is kept; its 48 bases are in frame from base 1. Interpreted using the paper, the time point label stands for: baseline before first vaccination. The meaning of the sample's treatment or condition label: meningococcal conjugate vaccine given as trial control. Samples from vaccinated people were obtained from the UK trials COV001 and COV002, which included a single-blind randomized controlled phase 2/3 trial of AZD1222 (ChAdOx1 nCoV-19) in healthy adults. Trial participant PBMC samples were collected at day 0 and day 28 after the second dose for TCRbeta chain sequencing. Points on this clone: The clone's antigen remains unknown. Base qualities were left out, and no much larger clone turns up one base away.

Here the chain combines TRBV28 and TRBJ1-6; TRBD1 is perhaps the D gene, given 6 matching bases. Here the sequenced sample was peripheral blood, taken on day 0 of MenACWY control vaccination. The receptor's source is an adult in good health. The CDR3 in this case is CASSLTGSSYNSPLHF. The sequenced DNA is TGTGCCAGCAGTCTCACAGGGAGCTCCTATAATTCACCCCTCCACTTT.